This T cell receptor (beta chain) was sequenced during a study of vaccination effects on CD4 cells after COVID-19. This CDR3 is built from 15 residues. The V gene's germline CDR1 is SGHAT and CDR2 FQDESV (reference sequence). V trimming: 9 bases; J trimming: 2 bases; junction bases outside the gene matches: 11. Study results and caveats: Marked clonal contraction was seen in infection- and vaccine-induced clones late after vaccination. Healthy vaccinees' vaccine-induced clones included only 1 of 255 that recognized common cold coronaviruses.

This clone was seen just once. Antigen: not known. Expansion with viral peptide pools was applied to antigen-specific CD4+ T cells by the ViraFEST assay prior to sequencing. Isolating CD4+ T cells followed about 10 days of culture. All vaccine recipients tested negative for nucleocapsid antibodies and had never contracted SARS-CoV-2 infection. IL-2 medium supplanted half the medium on days 3 and 7. The assay was immunoSEQ multiplex PCR, and TCRdb's table has in-frame clones only and misses some. The sample has tens of thousands of clones, around 74% seen once. The specimen comprised CD4+ T cells from PBMCs cultured with HCoV-NL63 spike peptides, sampled before COVID-19 vaccination. The TCR comes from a human donor who received a COVID-19 vaccine. J is TRBJ2-3 and V is TRBV11-1, with 7 bases that match TRBD1. CDR3 sequence: CASSPLGGPTDTQYF. As DNA, the CDR3 is TGTGCCAGTTCCCCCCTAGGGGGCCCCACAGATACGCAGTATTTT.